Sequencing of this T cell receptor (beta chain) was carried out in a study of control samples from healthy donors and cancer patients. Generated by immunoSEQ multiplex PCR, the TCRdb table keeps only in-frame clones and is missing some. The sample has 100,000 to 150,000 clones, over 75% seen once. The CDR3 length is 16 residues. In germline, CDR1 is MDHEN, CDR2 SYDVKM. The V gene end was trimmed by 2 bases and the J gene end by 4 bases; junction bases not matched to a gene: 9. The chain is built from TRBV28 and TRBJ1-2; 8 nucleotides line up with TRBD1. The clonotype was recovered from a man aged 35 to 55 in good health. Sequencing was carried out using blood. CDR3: CASSLTISGGGYGYTF. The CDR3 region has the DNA TGTGCCAGCAGTTTAACAATCTCAGGGGGCGGCTATGGCTACACCTTC.